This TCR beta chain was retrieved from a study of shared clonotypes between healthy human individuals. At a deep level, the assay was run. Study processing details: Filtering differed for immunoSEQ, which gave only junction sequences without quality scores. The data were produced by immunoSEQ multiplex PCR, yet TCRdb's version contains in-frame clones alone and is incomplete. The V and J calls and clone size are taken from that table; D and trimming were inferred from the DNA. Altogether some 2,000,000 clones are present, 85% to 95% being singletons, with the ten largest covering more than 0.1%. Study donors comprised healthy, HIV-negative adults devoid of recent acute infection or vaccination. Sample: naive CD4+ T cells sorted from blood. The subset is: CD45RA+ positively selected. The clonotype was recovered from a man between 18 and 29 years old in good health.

DNA for the CDR3: TGTGCCAGCAGCTTAGCAGGGCCAGTCAAGCAGTACTTC. Translated, it gives CASSLAGPVKQYF. The rearrangement uses TRBV7-2 and TRBJ2-7; no clear D. CDR3 size: 13 residues. The germline V gene has CDR1 SGHTA and CDR2 FQGNSA. The V and J ends lost 0 bases and 8 bases respectively, with 11 bases between them. The variable domain in full, completed from reference TRBV7-2 and TRBJ2-7, reads GAGVSQSPSNKVTEKGKDVELRCDPISGHTALYWYRQSLGQGLEFLIYFQGNSAPDKSGLPSDRFSAERTGGSVSTLTIQRTQQEDSAVYLCASSLAGPVKQYFGPGTRLTVT.